Each of the 32 T cell receptor beta chains below was sequenced from the same sample in a study of response to subunit inactivated influenza vaccine. TCRdb re-analysed the RT-PCR reads in MiXCR, keeping a single row per CDR3 protein. The sample has a few hundred thousand distinct CDR3 sequences; 20% to 25% are singletons. Specimen: PBMCs from blood, collected about 20 months after vaccination. The receptor source for this set is a man in his fifties or sixties who received an inactivated influenza vaccine.

This clonotype was seen a handful of times. The chain links TRBV28 to TRBJ1-6, with 7 bases that match TRBD1. The J segment lost 7 bases and the V segment lost 2 bases, leaving 5 bases of the junction unmatched. The CDR3 is made up of 15 amino acids. The germline V gene encodes CDR1 MDHEN and CDR2 SYDVKM. DNA of the CDR3: TGTGCCAGCAGTTTAACGGACAGGTTAAATTCACCCCTCCACTTT. Translation: CASSLTDRLNSPLHF.

The table lists this clonotype with a few counts. This chain joins TRBV29-1 and TRBJ2-6; no definite D call. The CDR3 extends over 16 amino acids. The germline CDR1 and CDR2 sequences are SQVTM and ANQGSEA. Trimming stripped 0 bases from V and 4 bases from J, with 13 bases between. The CDR3 bases are TGCAGCGTTGAAGAACATGCTAGGTACGGGGCCAACGTCCTGACTTTC. This codes for CSVEEHARYGANVLTF.

The genes are TRBV11-2 and TRBJ2-5; no firm D call. Germline loops: CDR1 SGHAT, CDR2 FQNNGV. V was cut by 2 bases and J by 0 bases, with 19 bases left in between. The CDR3 length is 18 residues. CDR3 bases: TGTGCCAGCAGCTTATGGGGAAGTGGCAGCACCGACCAAGAGACCCAGTACTTC. Its protein product is CASSLWGSGSTDQETQYF.

The V call is TRBV5-1, the J call TRBJ2-7; no definite D call. Germline CDR1 SGHRS, CDR2 YFSETQ. The V and J ends lost 5 bases and 2 bases respectively, with 14 bases between them. The CDR3 has 14 amino acids. CDR3 region: CASRPLAATYEQYF. CDR3 bases: TGCGCCAGCAGACCTCTCGCGGCGACCTACGAGCAGTACTTC.

The rearrangement joins TRBV4-2 to TRBJ2-1; D is possibly TRBD2 (6 bases). The CDR3 totals 15 residues. Germline V gives CDR1 LGHNA, CDR2 YNFKEQ. Trimming removed 2 bases at V and 4 bases at J, with 12 bases between. The CDR3 region is CASSQSRGEYNEQFF. CDR3 DNA sequence: TGTGCCAGCAGCCAATCTCGCGGGGAATACAATGAGCAGTTCTTC.

This clonotype was seen more than once but under ten times. This sequence joins TRBV4-2 and TRBJ2-5, with D possibly matching TRBD2 (6 bases). Trimming took off 1 base at V and 9 bases at J, with 6 bases between the two ends. Germline V gives CDR1 LGHNA, CDR2 YNFKEQ. The CDR3 has 11 residues. CDR3 sequence reads: CASSQGEAQYF. CDR3 DNA: TGTGCCAGCAGCCAAGGGGAGGCCCAGTACTTC.

V and J are TRBV7-6 and TRBJ2-7, with TRBD1 matching 7 bases. CDR1 and CDR2 from the germline V gene are SGHVS and FNYEAQ. The junction had 7 bases not matched to a gene; V was cut back by 4 bases and J by 1 base. The CDR3 totals 15 residues. The DNA for the CDR3 is TGTGCCAGCAGCTCTCACCGGGACAGATCCTACGAGCAGTACTTC. It specifies CASSSHRDRSYEQYF.

The V call is TRBV28, the J call TRBJ2-7; no reliable D call. The CDR3 contains 12 residues. Germline V gene sequence: CDR1 MDHEN, CDR2 SYDVKM. V was pared by 10 bases and J by 0 bases, with 10 bases between. CDR3 protein: CATKPSSYEQYF. The CDR3, as DNA: TGTGCCACCAAACCTAGCTCCTACGAGCAGTACTTC. Complete variable domain (other parts from reference TRBV28 and TRBJ2-7): DVKVTQSSRYLVKRTGEKVFLECVQDMDHENMFWYRQDPGLGLRLIYFSYDVKMKEKGDIPEGYSVSREKKERFSLILESASTNQTSMYLCATKPSSYEQYFGPGTRLTVT.

The chain recombines TRBV30 with TRBJ2-1; D is undetermined. The CDR3 contains 10 residues. CDR1 and CDR2 from the germline V gene are GTSNPN and SVGIG (reference sequence). Trimming removed 2 bases from V and 7 bases from J, with 3 bases in between. CDR3 region: CAWSLNEQFF. The CDR3, as DNA: TGTGCCTGGAGTCTTAATGAGCAGTTCTTC.

This clonotype has a count of ten or more. The V call is TRBV7-2, the J call TRBJ2-5; 7 bases fit TRBD2. The germline V gene encodes CDR1 SGHTA and CDR2 FQGNSA. The CDR3 contains 14 residues. The J segment lost 2 bases and the V segment lost 5 bases, leaving 5 bases of the junction unmatched. In nucleotides, the CDR3 is TGTGCCAGCAGCCCAAGCGGGGAACAAGAGACCCAGTACTTC. Protein sequence: CASSPSGEQETQYF.

The rearrangement joins TRBV12-3 or TRBV12-4 to TRBJ1-2; D is unclear. CDR3 length equals 15 residues. The germline V and J ends were trimmed by 6 bases and 1 base, with 15 bases remaining between them. This CDR3 is CASSLRENLNYGYTF. The CDR3 DNA is TGTGCCAGCAGCCTAAGAGAGAATCTTAACTATGGCTACACCTTC.

This clonotype was picked up a small number of times. The chain is built from TRBV20-1 and TRBJ1-6, with D unclear. The germline CDR1 and CDR2 sequences are DFQATT and SNEGSKA (reference sequence). CDR3 length: 15 residues. The V end lost 5 bases, the J end lost 0 bases, and 11 bases lay between the germline ends. CDR3 nucleotide sequence: TGCAGTGCTCAGCCGGGCTACTCCTATAATTCACCCCTCCACTTT. It codes for CSAQPGYSYNSPLHF.

This rearrangement joins TRBV12-3 or TRBV12-4 to TRBJ2-7; 9 bases are a match to TRBD2. There are 14 residues in the CDR3. The V and J ends lost 5 bases and 5 bases, in that order; junction bases with no gene match: 7. DNA for the CDR3: TGTGCCAGCAGTATGGGGACTAGCTTACACGAGCAGTACTTC. The encoded protein is CASSMGTSLHEQYF.

This clonotype turned up a few times. As DNA, the CDR3 is TGTGCCAGCAGCCTAACCTCCTCGGGCCCCGGAAACACCATATATTTT. Residues: CASSLTSSGPGNTIYF. This chain uses TRBV3-1 with TRBJ1-3; D unclear. Trimming pared 4 bases from V and 4 bases from J, leaving 17 bases between. The CDR3 spans 16 residues. CDR1 LGHDT and CDR2 YNNKEL come from the germline V gene (reference sequence).

CDR3 sequence (DNA): TGTGCCAGCAGCCAACCGGGACAGGGGACCACCGGGGAGCTGTTTTTT. This sequence encodes CASSQPGQGTTGELFF. The V gene is TRBV3-1, the J gene TRBJ2-2; TRBD1 agrees at 10 bases. The CDR3 is 16 residues long. V lost 2 bases and J lost 4; bases outside the gene matches: 4. Germline V gene lookup returns CDR1 LGHDT and CDR2 YNNKEL (reference sequence). Looking up the rest from reference TRBV3-1 and TRBJ2-2 gives the full variable domain: DTAVSQTPKYLVTQMGNDKSIKCEQNLGHDTMYWYKQDSKKFLKIMFSYNNKELIINETVPNRFSPKSPDKAHLNLHINSLELGDSAVYFCASSQPGQGTTGELFFGEGSRLTVL.

The chain carries TRBV7-2 and TRBJ2-5; TRBD2 is a possible D gene (7 bases). The CDR3 spans 14 residues. CDR1 is SGHTA, CDR2 FQGNSA, per germline. Trimming stripped 0 bases from V and 5 bases from J, with 10 bases between. This chain's CDR3 is CASSLAWGGETQYF. The CDR3 nucleotides read TGTGCCAGCAGCTTAGCGTGGGGGGGCGAGACCCAGTACTTC.

The J gene is TRBJ1-1, the V gene TRBV7-2; tentatively, D is TRBD1 (5 bases). This CDR3 spans 14 amino acids. Trimming took 2 bases from V and 6 from J, leaving 13 bases between them. Looked up from germline, CDR1 is SGHTA and CDR2 is FQGNSA. The CDR3 coding sequence is TGTGCCAGCAGCTTAAAGCTGGGGGGGGCTGAAGCTTTCTTT. It encodes CASSLKLGGAEAFF.

The V and J genes are TRBV2 and TRBJ2-3, with 12 bases aligning to TRBD2. This CDR3 spans 15 amino acids. Trimming cost V 8 bases and J 2 bases; bases outside gene matches: 5. Germline loops: CDR1 SNHLY, CDR2 FYNNEI. CDR3 sequence (DNA): TGTGCCAGCCCGGGACTAGCGGGTATCACAGATACGCAGTATTTT. This gives the protein CASPGLAGITDTQYF.

This chain joins TRBV25-1 and TRBJ2-5; D call uncertain. The CDR3 is made up of 14 amino acids. Germline V gene sequence: CDR1 MGHDK, CDR2 SYGVNS. Trimming took 1 base from V and 1 from J, leaving 7 bases between them. The CDR3 sequence is CASSEFPPQETQYF. The CDR3 DNA is TGTGCCAGCAGTGAATTTCCTCCCCAAGAGACCCAGTACTTC.

The chain links TRBV6-2 or TRBV6-3 to TRBJ1-2; D not certain. Germline lookup yields CDR1 MNHEY and CDR2 SVGEGT. V shed 2 bases and J shed 6 bases, with 16 bases lying between them. The CDR3 consists of 15 residues. The CDR3 nucleotides are TGTGCCAGCAGTTACCCGCTCGGACCCGTGGATGGCTACACCTTC. This translates into CASSYPLGPVDGYTF.

J is TRBJ2-5 and V is TRBV7-2, with 11 bases lining up with TRBD2. This CDR3 spans 16 amino acids. V trimming: 3 bases; J trimming: 7 bases; junction bases outside the gene matches: 10. Germline loops: CDR1 SGHTA, CDR2 FQGNSA. Here the CDR3 DNA reads TGTGCCAGCAGCTTGGTACTAGCGGGGGTCTCGGGGACCCAGTACTTC. This sequence encodes CASSLVLAGVSGTQYF.

The CDR3: CSARGRAGEQETQYF. The DNA for the CDR3 is TGCAGTGCTAGAGGACGAGCGGGGGAGCAAGAGACCCAGTACTTC. The chain joins TRBV20-1 to TRBJ2-5; 8 positions agree with TRBD2. Germline CDR1 is DFQATT and CDR2 is SNEGSKA (reference sequence). The CDR3 spans 15 residues. Unmatched junction bases numbered 6, after V lost 1 base and J lost 2 bases.

The rearrangement links TRBV5-4 to TRBJ1-2, with D tentatively TRBD1 (5 bases). The CDR3 runs to 16 residues. The V end was cut by 1 base, the J end by 0 bases, with 13 bases between. Per the germline V gene, CDR1 is SGHNT and CDR2 is YYREEE (reference sequence). The CDR3 loop is CASSLTPGRTNYGYTF. The DNA for the CDR3 is TGTGCCAGCAGCTTGACCCCAGGGAGGACTAACTATGGCTACACCTTC. The full variable domain, in which reference TRBV5-4 and TRBJ1-2 provide the parts outside the CDR3, is ETGVTQSPTHLIKTRGQQVTLRCSSQSGHNTVSWYQQALGQGPQFIFQYYREEENGRGNFPPRFSGLQFPNYSSELNVNALELDDSALYLCASSLTPGRTNYGYTFGSGTRLTVV.

This clonotype was observed a few times. The rearrangement uses TRBV20-1 and TRBJ1-1, with no clear D. The CDR3 spans 15 residues. From germline, CDR1 is DFQATT and CDR2 SNEGSKA (reference sequence). Trimming took 5 bases from V and 0 from J, leaving 16 bases between them. CDR3 region: CSAPIPGNMNTEAFF. The CDR3 DNA reads as TGCAGTGCTCCGATCCCGGGGAACATGAACACTGAAGCTTTCTTT.

The chain combines TRBV4-3 with TRBJ2-2; D gene uncertain. Trimming removed 2 bases at V and 4 bases at J, with 11 bases between. The CDR3 totals 15 residues. Per germline, CDR1 LGHNA and CDR2 YSLEER. CDR3 in amino acids: CASSQNPTTTGELFF. The CDR3 region has the DNA TGCGCCAGCAGCCAAAACCCCACTACCACCGGGGAGCTGTTTTTT.

This chain connects TRBV12-3 or TRBV12-4 to TRBJ2-1; 11 nucleotides match TRBD1. This CDR3 has 16 residues. Unmatched junction bases numbered 8, after V lost 7 bases and J lost 3 bases. The CDR3 DNA is TGTGCCAGCACAAGGGGGACAGGGGGTTTCTACAATGAGCAGTTCTTC. Translated, it gives CASTRGTGGFYNEQFF.

Many counts were recorded for this clonotype. The chain joins TRBV29-1 to TRBJ1-1; D is unclear. The CDR3 runs 12 residues. Trimming cost V 1 base and J 6 bases, with 9 bases left between them. In germline, CDR1 is SQVTM, CDR2 ANQGSEA. Here the CDR3 DNA reads TGCAGCGTTGAAGGGGCTAGGGCTGAAGCTTTCTTT. As protein: CSVEGARAEAFF.

There are a few counts of this clonotype. V gene TRBV28 combines with J gene TRBJ1-5; the D is unclear. CDR1 is MDHEN and CDR2 is SYDVKM in the germline V gene. CDR3 length: 15 amino acids. V was trimmed by 1 base and J by 2 bases, leaving 9 bases between them. CDR3 sequence: CASSLYIQGNQPQHF. The DNA of the CDR3 is TGTGCCAGCAGTTTATATATTCAGGGCAATCAGCCCCAGCATTTT.

This clonotype has a handful of counts. The CDR3 nucleotides read TGTGCCAGCAGCTCAAGACCCTCCCCCTACGAGCAGTACTTC. Translation: CASSSRPSPYEQYF. The gene calls are TRBV7-8 and TRBJ2-7; unclear D gene. Germline-derived CDR1 and CDR2 are SGHVS and FQNEAQ. Trimming took 4 bases from V and 2 from J, leaving 12 bases between them. This CDR3 comprises 14 residues.

The chain employs TRBV4-3 and TRBJ2-3, with TRBD2 matching 8 bases. Germline assignment: CDR1 LGHNA and CDR2 YSLEER. V gave up 0 bases and J gave up 5 bases; unmatched junction bases: 7. This CDR3 has 16 residues. DNA of the CDR3: TGCGCCAGCAGCCAAGATTTAACCGGGGGGGTAGATACGCAGTATTTT. Its translation is CASSQDLTGGVDTQYF.

This clonotype showed up just a few times. The rearrangement joins TRBV28 to TRBJ2-3; the D gene is possibly TRBD2 (6 bases). Germline CDR1 reads MDHEN; CDR2 reads SYDVKM. V shed 5 bases and J shed 2 bases, with 14 bases lying between them. This CDR3 spans 15 amino acids. CDR3 sequence (DNA): TGTGCCAGCAGTGGTACTAGCTTCTACACAGATACGCAGTATTTT. It yields the protein CASSGTSFYTDTQYF. Supplemented by reference TRBV28 and TRBJ2-3, the full variable domain reads DVKVTQSSRYLVKRTGEKVFLECVQDMDHENMFWYRQDPGLGLRLIYFSYDVKMKEKGDIPEGYSVSREKKERFSLILESASTNQTSMYLCASSGTSFYTDTQYFGPGTRLTVL.

V usage is TRBV9 and J usage is TRBJ2-7, with unresolved D. CDR3 length: 14 amino acids. The V end lost 4 bases, the J end lost 5 bases, and 16 bases lay between the germline ends. Germline V gives CDR1 SGDLS, CDR2 YYNGEE. Here the CDR3 reads CASSPSLRGDEQYF. The CDR3 region has the DNA TGTGCCAGCAGCCCAAGCCTTCGTGGGGACGAGCAGTACTTC.